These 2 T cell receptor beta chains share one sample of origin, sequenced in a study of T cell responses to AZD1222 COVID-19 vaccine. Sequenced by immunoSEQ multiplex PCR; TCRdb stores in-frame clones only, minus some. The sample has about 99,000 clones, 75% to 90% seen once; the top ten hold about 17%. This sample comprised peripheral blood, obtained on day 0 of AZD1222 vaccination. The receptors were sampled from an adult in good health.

CDR3 in amino acids: CSVDGSLSGANVLTF. The CDR3 DNA follows: TGCAGCGTTGATGGCAGCCTCTCTGGGGCCAACGTCCTGACTTTC. The chain couples TRBV29-1 to TRBJ2-6; no clear D gene. Trimming took 3 bases from V and 0 from J, leaving 9 bases between them. Germline V lookup: CDR1 SQVTM, CDR2 ANQGSEA. This CDR3 has 15 residues.

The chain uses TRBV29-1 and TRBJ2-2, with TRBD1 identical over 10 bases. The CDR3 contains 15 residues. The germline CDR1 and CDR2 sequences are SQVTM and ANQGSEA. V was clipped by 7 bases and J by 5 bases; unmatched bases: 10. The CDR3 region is CSAQGQGLNTGELFF. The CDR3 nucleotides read TGCAGCGCCCAGGGACAGGGGCTTAATACCGGGGAGCTGTTTTTT.